The present T cell receptor beta chain was sequenced within a study of blood T cell repertoires in COVID-19. The assay was immunoSEQ multiplex PCR, and TCRdb's table has in-frame clones only and misses some. The sample includes some 200,000 clones, 65% to 85% seen only once; the top ten take roughly 13%. This receptor was taken from a human donor in a cohort sampled during active COVID-19. The sequencing input was peripheral blood.

The CDR3 spells CASRRTWGNSPLHF. CDR3 sequence (DNA): TGTGCCAGCAGACGGACATGGGGTAATTCACCCCTCCACTTT. The chain uses TRBV6-5 and TRBJ1-6; tentative D call: TRBD1 (5 bases). Germline CDR1 is MNHEY and CDR2 is SVGAGI. V lost 6 bases to trimming and J lost 6 bases, with 12 bases between them. The CDR3 covers 14 residues.